The 2 T cell receptor beta chains in this list originate from one sample, sequenced in a study of blood T cell repertoires in COVID-19. Method: immunoSEQ multiplex PCR; TCRdb's copy keeps in-frame clones and lacks some. The table records 150,000 or so clones, around 83% of them present only once. The sample consisted of PBMCs or T cells enriched from blood (not recorded which). The receptors shown here come from a woman aged 50 to 65 in a cohort exposed to, infected with or recovered from COVID-19 (not recorded which).

The chain recombines TRBV5-1 with TRBJ2-2; 8 positions agree with TRBD2. This CDR3 has 17 amino acids. Germline V lookup: CDR1 SGHRS, CDR2 YFSETQ. The V and J ends lost 4 bases and 0 bases, in that order; junction bases with no gene match: 8. CDR3 region: CASSGAGGAANTGELFF. CDR3 DNA: TGCGCCAGCAGCGGCGCCGGGGGGGCCGCGAACACCGGGGAGCTGTTTTTT.

The CDR3 DNA reads as TGTGCCAGCAGTGAAGCGCGAGGAGGTGGAAACACCATATATTTT. It translates to CASSEARGGGNTIYF. This rearrangement joins TRBV6-1 to TRBJ1-3; D gene uncertain. Germline V gene lookup returns CDR1 MNHNS and CDR2 SASEGT. V was shortened by 0 bases and J by 3 bases, with 9 bases between the two germline ends. This CDR3 contains 15 residues.